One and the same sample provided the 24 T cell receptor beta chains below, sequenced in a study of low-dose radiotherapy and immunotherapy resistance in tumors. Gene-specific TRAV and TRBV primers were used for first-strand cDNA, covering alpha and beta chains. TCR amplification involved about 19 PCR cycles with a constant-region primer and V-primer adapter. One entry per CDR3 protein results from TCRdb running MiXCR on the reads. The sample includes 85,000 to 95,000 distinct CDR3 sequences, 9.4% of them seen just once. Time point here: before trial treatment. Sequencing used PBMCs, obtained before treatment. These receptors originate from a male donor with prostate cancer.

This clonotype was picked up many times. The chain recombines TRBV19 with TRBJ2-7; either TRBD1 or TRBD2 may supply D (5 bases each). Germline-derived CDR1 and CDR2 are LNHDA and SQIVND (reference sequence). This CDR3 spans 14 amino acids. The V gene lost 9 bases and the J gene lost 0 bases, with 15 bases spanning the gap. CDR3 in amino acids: CARGAGASSYEQYF. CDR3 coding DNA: TGTGCCAGAGGGGCCGGGGCCAGCTCCTACGAGCAGTACTTC.

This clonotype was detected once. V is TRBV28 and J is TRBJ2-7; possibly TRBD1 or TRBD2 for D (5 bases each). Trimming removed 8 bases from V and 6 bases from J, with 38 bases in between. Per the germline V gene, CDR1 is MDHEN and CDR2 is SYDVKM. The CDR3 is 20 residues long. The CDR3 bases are TGTGCCAGCCGTAGGGTGGGCACAGCTTCAGGGTTCCGGGGAAGCTCCGAGCAGTACTTC. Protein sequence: CASRRVGTASGFRGSSEQYF.

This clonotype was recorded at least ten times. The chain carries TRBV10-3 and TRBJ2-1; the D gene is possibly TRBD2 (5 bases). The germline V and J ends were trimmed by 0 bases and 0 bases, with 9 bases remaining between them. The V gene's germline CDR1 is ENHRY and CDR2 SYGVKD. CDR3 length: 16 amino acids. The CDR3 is CAISESGGGSYNEQFF. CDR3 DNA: TGTGCCATCAGTGAGTCGGGCGGAGGCTCCTACAATGAGCAGTTCTTC.

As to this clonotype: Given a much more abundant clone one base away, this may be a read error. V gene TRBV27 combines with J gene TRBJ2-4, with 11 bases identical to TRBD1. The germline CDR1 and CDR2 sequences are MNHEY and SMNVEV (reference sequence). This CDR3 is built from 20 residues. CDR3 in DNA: TGTGCCAGCAGTCCGCGGGACAGGGGGTTGGGGGTGAGCGCCAAAAACAATCAGTACTTC. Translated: CASSPRDRGLGVSAKNNQYF.

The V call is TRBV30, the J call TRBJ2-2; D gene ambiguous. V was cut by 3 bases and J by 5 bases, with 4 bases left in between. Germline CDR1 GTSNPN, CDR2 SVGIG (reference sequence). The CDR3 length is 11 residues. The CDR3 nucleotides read TGTGCCTGGAGCAGTACCGGGGAGCTGTTTTTT. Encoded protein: CAWSSTGELFF.

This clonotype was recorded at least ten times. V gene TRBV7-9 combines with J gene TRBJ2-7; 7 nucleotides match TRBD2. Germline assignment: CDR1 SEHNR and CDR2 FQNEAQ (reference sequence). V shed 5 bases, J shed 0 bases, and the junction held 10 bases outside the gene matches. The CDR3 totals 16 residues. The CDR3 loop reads CASSPLHGTTSYEQYF. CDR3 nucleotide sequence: TGTGCCAGCAGCCCACTCCACGGGACTACCTCCTACGAGCAGTACTTC.

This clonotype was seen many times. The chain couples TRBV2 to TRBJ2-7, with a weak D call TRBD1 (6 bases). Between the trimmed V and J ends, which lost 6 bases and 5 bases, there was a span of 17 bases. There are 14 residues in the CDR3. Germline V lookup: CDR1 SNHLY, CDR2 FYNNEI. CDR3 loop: CASSTIGQTDEQYF. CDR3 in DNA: TGTGCCAGCAGCACTATCGGACAGACGGACGAGCAGTACTTC.

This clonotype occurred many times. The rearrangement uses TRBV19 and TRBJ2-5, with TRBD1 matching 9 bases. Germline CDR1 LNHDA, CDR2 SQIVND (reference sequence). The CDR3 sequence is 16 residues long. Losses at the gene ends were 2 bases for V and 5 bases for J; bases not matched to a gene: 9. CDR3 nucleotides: TGTGCCAGTAGTATAATGTGGACAGGGGTGTCGGAGACCCAGTACTTC. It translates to CASSIMWTGVSETQYF.

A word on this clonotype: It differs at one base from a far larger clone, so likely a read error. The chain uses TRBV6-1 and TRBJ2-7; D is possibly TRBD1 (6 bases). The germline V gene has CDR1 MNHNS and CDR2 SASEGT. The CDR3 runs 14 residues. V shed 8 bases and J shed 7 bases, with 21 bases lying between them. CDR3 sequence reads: CASHIHLTGNEQYF. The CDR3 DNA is TGTGCCAGCCATATCCACTTGACAGGCAATGAGCAGTACTTC.

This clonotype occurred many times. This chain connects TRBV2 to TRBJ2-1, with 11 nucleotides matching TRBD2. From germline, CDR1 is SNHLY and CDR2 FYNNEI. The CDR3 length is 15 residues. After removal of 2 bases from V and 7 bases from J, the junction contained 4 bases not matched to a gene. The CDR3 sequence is CASSETSGSLNEQFF. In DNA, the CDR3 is TGTGCCAGCAGTGAAACTAGCGGGAGTCTTAATGAGCAGTTCTTC.

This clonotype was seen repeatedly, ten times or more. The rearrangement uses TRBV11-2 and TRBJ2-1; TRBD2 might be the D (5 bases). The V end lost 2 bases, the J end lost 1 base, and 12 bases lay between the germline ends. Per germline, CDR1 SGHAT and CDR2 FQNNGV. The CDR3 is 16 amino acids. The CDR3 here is CASSLLFRGSYNEQFF. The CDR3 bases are TGTGCCAGCAGCTTATTGTTCCGGGGATCCTACAATGAGCAGTTCTTC.

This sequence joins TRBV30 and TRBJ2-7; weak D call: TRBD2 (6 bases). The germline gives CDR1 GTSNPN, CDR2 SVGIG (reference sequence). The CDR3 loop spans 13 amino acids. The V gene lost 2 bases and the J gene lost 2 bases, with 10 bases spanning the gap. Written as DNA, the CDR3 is TGTGCCTGGAGTAGACGGGGGACCTACGAGCAGTACTTC. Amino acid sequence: CAWSRRGTYEQYF.

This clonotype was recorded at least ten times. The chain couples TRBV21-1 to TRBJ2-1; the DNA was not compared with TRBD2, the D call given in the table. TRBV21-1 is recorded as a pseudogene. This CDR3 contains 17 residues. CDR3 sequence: CASSKGKREIPYNEQFF. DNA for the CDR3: TGTGCCAGCAGCAAAGGGAAGCGGGAGATCCCCTACAATGAGCAGTTCTTC.

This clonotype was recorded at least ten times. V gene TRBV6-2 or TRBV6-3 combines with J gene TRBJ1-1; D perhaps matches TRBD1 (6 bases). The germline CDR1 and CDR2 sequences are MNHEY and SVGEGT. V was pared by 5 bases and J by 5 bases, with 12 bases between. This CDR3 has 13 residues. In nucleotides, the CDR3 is TGTGCCAGCAGTGAGGTGGGGACAACTGAAGCTTTCTTT. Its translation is CASSEVGTTEAFF.

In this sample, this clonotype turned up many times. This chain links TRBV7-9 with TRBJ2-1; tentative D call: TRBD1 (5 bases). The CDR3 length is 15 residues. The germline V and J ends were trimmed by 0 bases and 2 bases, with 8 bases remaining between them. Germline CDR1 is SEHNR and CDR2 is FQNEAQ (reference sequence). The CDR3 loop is CASSLAGDTYNEQFF. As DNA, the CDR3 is TGTGCCAGCAGCTTAGCAGGGGATACCTACAATGAGCAGTTCTTC.

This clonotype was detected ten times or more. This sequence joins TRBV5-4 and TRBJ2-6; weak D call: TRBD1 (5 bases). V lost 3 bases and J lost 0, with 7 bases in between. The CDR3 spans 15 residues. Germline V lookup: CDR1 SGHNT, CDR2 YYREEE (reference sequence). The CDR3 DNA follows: TGTGCCAGCAGCTATGACAGCTCTGGGGCCAACGTCCTGACTTTC. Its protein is CASSYDSSGANVLTF.

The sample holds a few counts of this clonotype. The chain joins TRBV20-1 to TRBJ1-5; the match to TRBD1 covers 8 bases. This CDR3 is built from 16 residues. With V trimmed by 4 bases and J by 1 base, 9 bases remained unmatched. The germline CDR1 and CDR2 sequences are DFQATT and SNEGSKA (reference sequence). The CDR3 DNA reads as TGCAGTGCTACCCCCCCGACAGGGGAAAGCAATCAGCCCCAGCATTTT. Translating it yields CSATPPTGESNQPQHF.

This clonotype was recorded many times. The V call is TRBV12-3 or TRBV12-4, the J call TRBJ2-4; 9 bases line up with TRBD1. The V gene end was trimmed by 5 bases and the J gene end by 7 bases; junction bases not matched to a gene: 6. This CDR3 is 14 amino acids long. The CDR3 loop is CASSADRGRNIQYF. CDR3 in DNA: TGTGCCAGCAGTGCGGACAGGGGTCGTAACATTCAGTACTTC.

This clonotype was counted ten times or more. The CDR3 sequence is CASSLGVGELFF. As DNA, the CDR3 is TGTGCCAGCAGTTTGGGCGTCGGGGAGCTGTTTTTT. V usage is TRBV28 and J usage is TRBJ2-2; D gene unclear. The CDR3 runs 12 residues. V was trimmed by 3 bases and J by 7 bases, leaving 6 bases between them. Germline V CDR1 and CDR2: MDHEN, SYDVKM.

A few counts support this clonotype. The CDR3 sequence is CASTAADQETQYF. Written as DNA, the CDR3 is TGTGCCAGCACCGCGGCGGACCAAGAGACCCAGTACTTC. The genes are TRBV28 and TRBJ2-5; D not certain. CDR3 length equals 13 residues. The V end was cut by 7 bases, the J end by 0 bases, with 9 bases between. From germline, CDR1 is MDHEN and CDR2 SYDVKM. Drawing the rest from reference TRBV28 and TRBJ2-5, the complete variable domain is DVKVTQSSRYLVKRTGEKVFLECVQDMDHENMFWYRQDPGLGLRLIYFSYDVKMKEKGDIPEGYSVSREKKERFSLILESASTNQTSMYLCASTAADQETQYFGPGTRLLVL.

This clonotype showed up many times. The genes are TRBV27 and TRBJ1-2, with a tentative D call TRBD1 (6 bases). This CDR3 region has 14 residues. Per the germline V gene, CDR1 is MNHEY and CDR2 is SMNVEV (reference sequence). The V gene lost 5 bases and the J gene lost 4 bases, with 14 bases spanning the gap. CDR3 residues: CASSRSGAGYGYTF. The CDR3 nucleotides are TGTGCCAGCAGTCGGTCGGGGGCCGGCTATGGCTACACCTTC.

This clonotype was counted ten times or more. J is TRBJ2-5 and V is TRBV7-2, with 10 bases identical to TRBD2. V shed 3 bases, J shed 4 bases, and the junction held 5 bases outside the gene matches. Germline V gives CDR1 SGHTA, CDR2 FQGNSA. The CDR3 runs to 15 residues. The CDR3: CASSFPSGRGETQYF. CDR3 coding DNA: TGTGCCAGCAGCTTTCCTAGCGGGAGAGGAGAGACCCAGTACTTC.

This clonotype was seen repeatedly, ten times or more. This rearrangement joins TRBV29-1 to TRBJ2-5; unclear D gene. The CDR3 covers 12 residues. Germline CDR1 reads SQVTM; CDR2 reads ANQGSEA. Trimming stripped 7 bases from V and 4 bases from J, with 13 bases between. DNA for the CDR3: TGCAGCGCTTTCCCCTACTTAGAGACCCAGTACTTC. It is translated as CSAFPYLETQYF. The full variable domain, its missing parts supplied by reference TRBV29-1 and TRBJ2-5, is SAVISQKPSRDICQRGTSLTIQCQVDSQVTMMFWYRQQPGQSLTLIATANQGSEATYESGFVIDKFPISRPNLTFSTLTVSNMSPEDSSIYLCSAFPYLETQYFGPGTRLLVL.

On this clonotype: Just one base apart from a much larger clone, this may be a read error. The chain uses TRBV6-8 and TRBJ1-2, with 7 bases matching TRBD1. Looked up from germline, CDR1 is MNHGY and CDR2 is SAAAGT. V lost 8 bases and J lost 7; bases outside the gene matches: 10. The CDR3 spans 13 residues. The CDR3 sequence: CASLGQDGIGYTF. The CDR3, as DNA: TGTGCCAGCCTTGGACAGGATGGTATTGGCTACACCTTC.